This T cell receptor (beta chain) originates from a study of control samples from healthy donors and cancer patients. Here immunoSEQ multiplex PCR was the method, and the copy in TCRdb shows in-frame clones only, minus some. This table holds about 140,000 clones, 85% to 95% found once. The origin of this receptor is a man aged 40-50 years in good health. Specimen: blood.

CDR3 sequence reads: CASSFLSRSRTSGNTIYF. DNA of the CDR3: TGTGCCAGCAGCTTCCTTTCGCGTTCACGGACCTCTGGAAACACCATATATTTT. This chain uses TRBV5-6 with TRBJ1-3; no definite D call. Per germline, CDR1 SGHDT and CDR2 YYEEEE. This CDR3 has 18 residues. The V end lost 2 bases, the J end lost 0 bases, and 18 bases lay between the germline ends. The full variable domain, its missing parts supplied by reference TRBV5-6 and TRBJ1-3, is DAGVTQSPTHLIKTRGQQVTLRCSPKSGHDTVSWYQQALGQGPQFIFQYYEEEERQRGNFPDRFSGHQFPNYSSELNVNALLLGDSALYLCASSFLSRSRTSGNTIYFGEGSWLTVV.